The 12 T cell receptor beta chains given below trace back to one sample, sequenced in a study of T cells in Graves' hyperthyroidism and ophthalmopathy. Amplified TCR beta CDR3 regions derived from RNA transcripts. A set of HTBI primers served as the primers for a first-round RT-PCR of the TCR CDR3. TCRdb passed the multiplex PCR reads through MiXCR, listing each CDR3 protein once. The sample holds about 710,000 distinct CDR3 sequences, about 15% seen once. Sample: blood. Every receptor here comes from a man aged 18 to 30 with Graves' hyperthyroidism.

The rearrangement uses TRBV28 and TRBJ1-4; D remains ambiguous. Germline V gene lookup returns CDR1 MDHEN and CDR2 SYDVKM. V lost 2 bases and J lost 5, with 9 bases in between. The CDR3 totals 14 residues. CDR3 sequence (DNA): TGTGCCAGCAGTTTAATGCGGAAGAATGAAAAACTGTTTTTT. Translated: CASSLMRKNEKLFF.

V usage is TRBV7-2 and J usage is TRBJ2-1, with 13 bases fitting TRBD2. This CDR3 is built from 18 residues. Germline lookup yields CDR1 SGHTA and CDR2 FQGNSA. The V gene end was trimmed by 5 bases and the J gene end by 2 bases; junction bases not matched to a gene: 9. CDR3 sequence: CASSHGLAGVGTYNEQFF. The DNA of the CDR3 is TGTGCCAGCAGCCATGGACTAGCGGGAGTAGGGACCTACAATGAGCAGTTCTTC.

V gene TRBV28 combines with J gene TRBJ2-5, with D unresolved. The CDR3 contains 12 residues. Trimming removed 11 bases at V and 7 bases at J, with 17 bases between. CDR1 and CDR2 from the germline V gene are MDHEN and SYDVKM. The CDR3 nucleotides are TGTGCCGTCTCGGCGGACCGGGCGACCCAGTACTTC. It translates to CAVSADRATQYF.

This clonotype was recorded a few times. The chain uses TRBV10-3 and TRBJ1-2, with a weak D call TRBD1 (6 bases). The V gene lost 3 bases and the J gene lost 2 bases, with 19 bases spanning the gap. CDR3 length: 17 amino acids. Germline V gene data show CDR1 as ENHRY and CDR2 as SYGVKD. This CDR3 reads CAISESNRVQANYGYTF. Here the CDR3 DNA reads TGTGCCATCAGTGAATCGAACAGGGTGCAGGCCAACTATGGCTACACCTTC.

On this clonotype itself: This may be a read error: a much more frequent sequence differs by one nucleotide. This rearrangement joins TRBV2 to TRBJ2-2, with a possible D match to TRBD2 (6 bases). In germline, CDR1 is SNHLY, CDR2 FYNNEI. The CDR3 has 15 amino acids. CDR3 sequence (DNA): TGTGCCAGCAGCTCGCTAGCGCTAAAAACCGGGGGGCTGTTTTTT. Protein product: CASSSLALKTGGLFF.

With regard to this clonotype: A much larger clonotype is one base distant, so this may be a read error. The chain couples TRBV19 to TRBJ2-1; tentatively, D is TRBD1 (6 bases). V was clipped by 5 bases and J by 2 bases, with 16 bases between them. The CDR3 has 16 residues. CDR1 and CDR2 from the germline V gene are LNHDA and SQIVND (reference sequence). The CDR3 DNA is TGTGCCAGTAGTCTCTTACAGGGCCGCCCCTACAATGAGCAGTTCTTC. Its translation: CASSLLQGRPYNEQFF.

The chain employs TRBV7-2 and TRBJ1-2; TRBD1 matches 8 bases. Per germline, CDR1 SGHTA and CDR2 FQGNSA. The CDR3 runs 15 residues. Losses at the gene ends were 5 bases for V and 5 bases for J; bases not matched to a gene: 10. The CDR3 nucleotides are TGTGCCAGCAGCAGCAGGGGGCCCTCCTCTTATGGCTACACCTTC. As protein: CASSSRGPSSYGYTF.

This clonotype was observed many times. This rearrangement joins TRBV28 to TRBJ2-4; the D call may be TRBD1 or TRBD2 (5 bases each). Between the trimmed V and J ends, which lost 7 bases and 2 bases, there was a span of 18 bases. Germline CDR1 MDHEN, CDR2 SYDVKM. This CDR3 is 16 amino acids long. The CDR3 spells CASTPRAGTTKNIQYF. The DNA of the CDR3 is TGTGCCAGCACCCCCAGGGCGGGCACCACCAAAAACATTCAGTACTTC.

This clonotype was counted at least ten times. This chain links TRBV28 with TRBJ2-5; 7 bases map to TRBD1. The germline V gene encodes CDR1 MDHEN and CDR2 SYDVKM. This CDR3 comprises 11 residues. V dropped 7 bases and J dropped 12; count of bases not matched to a gene: 8. The CDR3 region is CASIGDRAEYF. As DNA, the CDR3 is TGTGCCAGCATAGGTGACAGGGCCGAGTACTTC.

Many counts were recorded for this clonotype. The CDR3 loop is CATSFRQGGTQYF. The CDR3 coding sequence is TGTGCCACCAGTTTCCGGCAGGGAGGGACCCAGTACTTC. The chain employs TRBV24-1 and TRBJ2-5; perhaps TRBD2 as D (6 bases). The CDR3 spans 13 residues. Germline V gene lookup returns CDR1 KGHDR and CDR2 SFDVKD. Trimming took off 6 bases at V and 7 bases at J, with 14 bases between the two ends.

This clonotype has a count of ten or more. The chain couples TRBV28 to TRBJ1-5, with D possibly matching TRBD1 (5 bases). From germline, CDR1 is MDHEN and CDR2 SYDVKM. With 7 bases removed from V and 6 bases from J, the gap between germline ends came to 16 bases. This CDR3 contains 14 residues. This CDR3 reads CASINSGLAQPQHF. CDR3 sequence (DNA): TGTGCCAGCATCAACTCAGGGCTAGCTCAGCCCCAGCATTTT.

The V gene is TRBV19, the J gene TRBJ2-7; the D gene could be TRBD1 or TRBD2 (5 bases each). CDR3 length: 14 amino acids. Germline V lookup: CDR1 LNHDA, CDR2 SQIVND (reference sequence). V shed 6 bases and J shed 3 bases, with 15 bases lying between them. The CDR3 here is CASSAGTDFYEQYF. CDR3 coding DNA: TGTGCCAGTAGCGCCGGGACCGACTTCTACGAGCAGTACTTC. Supplemented by reference TRBV19 and TRBJ2-7, the full variable domain reads DGGITQSPKYLFRKEGQNVTLSCEQNLNHDAMYWYRQDPGQGLRLIYYSQIVNDFQKGDIAEGYSVSREKKESFPLTVTSAQKNPTAFYLCASSAGTDFYEQYFGPGTRLTVT.